The 31 T cell receptor beta chains given below trace back to one sample, sequenced in a study of cytomegalovirus exposure and HLA in healthy donors. The PCR used 60 Vbeta and 13 Jbeta primers. The data were produced by immunoSEQ multiplex PCR, yet TCRdb's version contains in-frame clones alone and is incomplete. The data contain about 250,000 clones, around 90% of them singletons. Sequenced material: PBMCs. The receptors come from a girl aged 2 to 10 in good health and CMV-seronegative.

This chain joins TRBV7-9 and TRBJ2-2; D perhaps matches TRBD1 (6 bases). In germline, CDR1 is SEHNR, CDR2 FQNEAQ (reference sequence). The V end lost 8 bases, the J end lost 0 bases, and 13 bases lay between the germline ends. The CDR3 contains 15 residues. Here the CDR3 reads CASRDGQTNTGELFF. DNA for the CDR3: TGTGCCAGCCGAGACGGACAGACGAACACCGGGGAGCTGTTTTTT.

The chain recombines TRBV11-2 with TRBJ2-4, with 7 bases lining up with TRBD2. CDR1 is SGHAT, CDR2 FQNNGV, per germline. CDR3 length: 14 residues. J was trimmed by 6 bases and V by 1 base; bases with no gene match: 3. This CDR3 reads CASSLGAGRNIQYF. The CDR3 coding sequence is TGTGCCAGCAGCTTAGGAGCGGGGAGAAACATTCAGTACTTC.

The V and J genes are TRBV2 and TRBJ2-1; 13 positions match TRBD2. The CDR3 length is 16 residues. Unmatched junction bases numbered 8, after V lost 5 bases and J lost 7 bases. Germline V gene data show CDR1 as SNHLY and CDR2 as FYNNEI. CDR3 nucleotide sequence: TGTGCCAGCAGTTTTTCAGGACTAGCGGGAGTTAATGAGCAGTTCTTC. It translates to CASSFSGLAGVNEQFF.

The chain carries TRBV29-1 and TRBJ2-1; TRBD2 matches at 12 bases. Trimming cost V 8 bases and J 12 bases; bases outside gene matches: 14. Germline V gene sequence: CDR1 SQVTM, CDR2 ANQGSEA. This CDR3 spans 14 amino acids. CDR3 loop: CSPAGLAGLNRQFF. The CDR3 coding sequence is TGCAGCCCTGCCGGACTAGCGGGACTGAATAGGCAGTTCTTC.

The chain joins TRBV5-4 to TRBJ2-3; TRBD2 matches 10 bases. Trimming at V came to 4 bases and at J to 0 bases, leaving 14 bases not matched to a gene. The V gene's germline CDR1 is SGHNT and CDR2 YYREEE (reference sequence). This CDR3 region has 19 residues. The CDR3 reads CASSLQLTSGLTSTDTQYF. CDR3 coding DNA: TGTGCCAGCAGCCTACAACTGACTAGCGGGTTAACTAGCACAGATACGCAGTATTTT.

This chain joins TRBV6-1 and TRBJ2-3; 10 nucleotides align to TRBD2. The ends lost 5 bases at V and 2 bases at J; junction bases unmatched: 4. The CDR3 totals 15 residues. In germline, CDR1 is MNHNS, CDR2 SASEGT. CDR3 DNA sequence: TGTGCCAGCAGTTTAGCGGGAGGTCCCACAGATACGCAGTATTTT. It is translated as CASSLAGGPTDTQYF.

V is TRBV9 and J is TRBJ2-5; tentative D call: TRBD2 (6 bases). The J call may be mistaken, given a closer DNA end match to TRBJ2-7. This CDR3 is built from 14 residues. From germline, CDR1 is SGDLS and CDR2 YYNGEE. The CDR3 protein is CASSLGSPSYEQYF. As DNA, the CDR3 is TGTGCCAGCAGCCTCGGGAGTCCTTCCTACGAGCAGTACTTC.

A note on this clone: This specimen includes other DNA sequences encoding the same CDR3. The V call is TRBV6-5, the J call TRBJ2-5; TRBD2 matches at 8 bases. Germline V lookup: CDR1 MNHEY, CDR2 SVGAGI. The ends lost 6 bases at V and 1 base at J; junction bases unmatched: 7. CDR3 length: 15 residues. The CDR3, as DNA: TGTGCCAGCAGCCCACTAGCGGCCTTCCAAGAGACCCAGTACTTC. Protein: CASSPLAAFQETQYF.

This clone was found once. The chain employs TRBV7-2 and TRBJ1-2, with 9 positions matching TRBD1. The CDR3 is 15 residues long. CDR1 and CDR2 (germline): SGHTA, FQGNSA. V was pared by 4 bases and J by 7 bases, with 10 bases of the junction left unmatched. In nucleotides, the CDR3 is TGTGCCAGCAGCTCCCCGTGGACAGGGGTGGTTGGCTACACCTTC. Amino acid sequence: CASSSPWTGVVGYTF.

The count of this clone is one. This chain links TRBV18 with TRBJ1-3, with 8 bases identical to TRBD1. With V trimmed by 1 base and J by 3 bases, 5 bases remained unmatched. Germline assignment: CDR1 KGHSH and CDR2 LQKENI. CDR3 size: 16 residues. The CDR3 region is CASSPLSGQGGNTIYF. CDR3 DNA: TGTGCCAGCTCACCACTTTCTGGACAGGGTGGAAACACCATATATTTT.

This clone came up once. The chain joins TRBV21-1 to TRBJ1-6; TRBD1, as called in the table, went unchecked against the DNA. TRBV21-1 is a recognized pseudogene. This CDR3 has 18 amino acids. The CDR3 DNA is TGTGCCAGCAGCAAAGGGCACAGGGTGCCCCTCTATAATTCACCCCTCCACTTT. It codes for CASSKGHRVPLYNSPLHF.

The chain recombines TRBV29-1 with TRBJ2-7; 9 nucleotides match TRBD1. Trimming at V came to 7 bases and at J to 4 bases, leaving 8 bases not matched to a gene. Germline loops: CDR1 SQVTM, CDR2 ANQGSEA. The CDR3 loop spans 13 amino acids. The CDR3 DNA reads TGCAGCGCTGCGGACAGGGGTCGATACGAGCAGTACTTC. Protein: CSAADRGRYEQYF.

The V gene is TRBV19, the J gene TRBJ2-7, with D possibly matching TRBD1 (5 bases). The germline CDR1 and CDR2 sequences are LNHDA and SQIVND (reference sequence). The CDR3 covers 14 residues. Trimming cost V 8 bases and J 3 bases, with 17 bases left between them. The CDR3 sequence: CASSDPQGIYEQYF. The CDR3 nucleotides are TGTGCCAGTTCCGACCCGCAGGGCATCTACGAGCAGTACTTC.

This rearrangement joins TRBV13 to TRBJ2-3; a weak D match, TRBD2 (6 bases). V lost 5 bases to trimming and J lost 1 base, with 10 bases between them. The germline CDR1 and CDR2 sequences are PRHDT and FYEKMQ (reference sequence). The CDR3 covers 14 residues. The CDR3 DNA is TGTGCCAGCAGCCCCTCGGGAGGCACAGATACGCAGTATTTT. Translating it yields CASSPSGGTDTQYF.

The chain joins TRBV6-5 to TRBJ1-6, with TRBD1 identical over 7 bases. Germline values: CDR1 MNHEY, CDR2 SVGAGI. Trimming at V came to 0 bases and at J to 7 bases, leaving 3 bases not matched to a gene. CDR3 size: 15 residues. CDR3 sequence reads: CASSYSGRGNSPLHF. The CDR3 region has the DNA TGTGCCAGCAGTTACTCAGGCAGGGGGAATTCACCCCTCCACTTT.

CDR3 in amino acids: CASSEVAGLPPPGEQFF. The CDR3, as DNA: TGTGCCAGCAGTGAGGTTGCGGGACTACCCCCCCCGGGTGAGCAGTTCTTC. The chain combines TRBV6-1 with TRBJ2-1, with 7 bases identical to TRBD2. J lost 9 bases, V lost 3 bases, and 17 bases had no gene match. The germline CDR1 and CDR2 sequences are MNHNS and SASEGT. This CDR3 has 17 residues.

Of note for this clone: The same CDR3 can be traced to other DNA sequences in this sample. The chain is built from TRBV6-5 and TRBJ2-1; TRBD1 matches 7 bases. The length of the CDR3 is 14 residues. V lost 2 bases to trimming and J lost 9 bases; unmatched junction nucleotides: 7. The germline CDR1 and CDR2 sequences are MNHEY and SVGAGI. CDR3 coding DNA: TGTGCCAGCAGTTACCCTGGACAGGCGGGTGAGCAGTTCTTC. Amino acid sequence: CASSYPGQAGEQFF.

This chain joins TRBV10-3 and TRBJ2-5; perhaps TRBD2 as D (6 bases). The CDR3 is 14 amino acids. Per the germline V gene, CDR1 is ENHRY and CDR2 is SYGVKD. Trimming took off 4 bases at V and 0 bases at J, with 9 bases between the two ends. Written as DNA, the CDR3 is TGTGCCATCAGTGTGGGCGGGAACCAAGAGACCCAGTACTTC. Translated: CAISVGGNQETQYF.

The chain carries TRBV5-6 and TRBJ2-3, with 7 bases aligning to TRBD2. Per the germline V gene, CDR1 is SGHDT and CDR2 is YYEEEE. The CDR3 contains 13 residues. V shed 4 bases, J shed 6 bases, and the junction held 5 bases outside the gene matches. The CDR3 nucleotides are TGTGCCAGCAGCGGGGGACTAAGCGATACGCAGTATTTT. This encodes CASSGGLSDTQYF. Based on the CDR3 plus reference TRBV5-6 and TRBJ2-3, the full variable domain is DAGVTQSPTHLIKTRGQQVTLRCSPKSGHDTVSWYQQALGQGPQFIFQYYEEEERQRGNFPDRFSGHQFPNYSSELNVNALLLGDSALYLCASSGGLSDTQYFGPGTRLTVL.

V gene TRBV6-1 combines with J gene TRBJ1-5; D is unclear. This CDR3 spans 14 amino acids. V was trimmed by 3 bases and J by 9 bases, leaving 15 bases between them. CDR1 is MNHNS and CDR2 is SASEGT in the germline V gene. CDR3 DNA sequence: TGTGCCAGCAGTGAGCAGGTTACCTCTCCGCCCCAGCATTTT. Translated: CASSEQVTSPPQHF.

The CDR3 DNA reads as TGTGCCACCAGCAGCTTCAGGGGGACCCACAATCAGCCCCAGCATTTT. It yields the protein CATSSFRGTHNQPQHF. V and J are TRBV15 and TRBJ1-5; 7 bases map to TRBD1. V dropped 3 bases and J dropped 3; count of bases not matched to a gene: 8. Looked up from germline, CDR1 is LNHNV and CDR2 is YYDKDF (reference sequence). This CDR3 comprises 16 residues.

The V call is TRBV7-9, the J call TRBJ2-5; D is uncertain. This CDR3 is 14 amino acids long. Germline-derived CDR1 and CDR2 are SEHNR and FQNEAQ (reference sequence). Trimming took 1 base from V and 3 from J, leaving 9 bases between them. CDR3 protein: CASSLVAIKETQYF. CDR3 coding DNA: TGTGCCAGCAGCTTAGTGGCAATAAAAGAGACCCAGTACTTC. Combining the CDR3 with reference TRBV7-9 and TRBJ2-5 gives the whole variable domain DTGVSQNPRHKITKRGQNVTFRCDPISEHNRLYWYRQTLGQGPEFLTYFQNEAQLEKSRLLSDRFSAERPKGSFSTLEIQRTEQGDSAMYLCASSLVAIKETQYFGPGTRLLVL.

This chain joins TRBV27 and TRBJ1-5, with D possibly TRBD1 on 6 matching bases. Trimming pared 6 bases from V and 6 bases from J, leaving 15 bases between. CDR1 is MNHEY and CDR2 is SMNVEV in the germline V gene (reference sequence). This CDR3 comprises 14 residues. CDR3 coding DNA: TGTGCCAGCAGCAGGGGTTCCGGCATTCAGCCCCAGCATTTT. It encodes CASSRGSGIQPQHF.

DNA for the CDR3: TGTGCCAGCAGGGCAGGGTACGCTGATGAAAAACTGTTTTTT. It yields the protein CASRAGYADEKLFF. The V call is TRBV6-5, the J call TRBJ1-4, with a weak D call TRBD1 (5 bases). Germline CDR1 reads MNHEY; CDR2 reads SVGAGI. V dropped 6 bases and J dropped 6 bases, with 14 bases sitting between them. CDR3 length equals 14 residues.

The chain couples TRBV7-6 to TRBJ2-7; 12 bases match TRBD2. CDR3 length: 16 amino acids. The germline CDR1 and CDR2 sequences are SGHVS and FNYEAQ. J was trimmed by 4 bases and V by 3 bases; bases with no gene match: 7. CDR3 coding DNA: TGTGCCAGCAGCTTGGGGGGGACTAGCGGGTTGTACGAGCAGTACTTC. It yields the protein CASSLGGTSGLYEQYF.

V and J are TRBV5-1 and TRBJ2-2; 14 bases are a match to TRBD2. Germline V lookup: CDR1 SGHRS, CDR2 YFSETQ. Unmatched junction bases numbered 5, after V lost 4 bases and J lost 0 bases. The CDR3 is made up of 18 amino acids. CDR3 sequence (DNA): TGCGCCAGCAGCACCGGACTAGCGGGGGGACCGAACACCGGGGAGCTGTTTTTT. This encodes CASSTGLAGGPNTGELFF.

In this sample, this clone turned up once. The V and J genes are TRBV12-5 and TRBJ2-3; D gene unclear. Per germline, CDR1 LGHNT and CDR2 FRNRAP. This CDR3 contains 15 residues. Trimming stripped 4 bases from V and 3 bases from J, with 14 bases between. CDR3 protein: CASGWASVGTDTQYF. CDR3 sequence (DNA): TGTGCTAGTGGTTGGGCCTCGGTTGGGACAGATACGCAGTATTTT.

This sequence joins TRBV18 and TRBJ1-2, with a possible D match to TRBD1 (5 bases). The CDR3 has 14 residues. The V end was cut by 3 bases, the J end by 4 bases, with 12 bases between. Per the germline V gene, CDR1 is KGHSH and CDR2 is LQKENI. For the CDR3, the DNA is TGTGCCAGCTCACCGCGTAGGGACTTCTATGGCTACACCTTC. This sequence encodes CASSPRRDFYGYTF.

The chain employs TRBV30 and TRBJ1-1; D uncertain. Germline CDR1 GTSNPN, CDR2 SVGIG (reference sequence). The CDR3 loop spans 12 amino acids. V was cut by 5 bases and J by 3 bases, with 10 bases left in between. The CDR3 is CAWLGGHTEAFF. The CDR3 region has the DNA TGTGCCTGGCTCGGAGGGCACACTGAAGCTTTCTTT.

The chain employs TRBV12-5 and TRBJ2-7; 7 nucleotides agree with TRBD2. Unmatched junction bases numbered 11, after V lost 3 bases and J lost 0 bases. CDR3 size: 17 residues. Germline CDR1 is LGHNT and CDR2 is FRNRAP. CDR3 sequence (DNA): TGTGCTAGTGGTTTCCCCCACGGGGGGACGAGCTCCTACGAGCAGTACTTC. This encodes CASGFPHGGTSSYEQYF. Full variable domain (remainder filled in from reference TRBV12-5 and TRBJ2-7): DARVTQTPRHKVTEMGQEVTMRCQPILGHNTVFWYRQTMMQGLELLAYFRNRAPLDDSGMPKDRFSAEMPDATLATLKIQPSEPRDSAVYFCASGFPHGGTSSYEQYFGPGTRLTVT.

V gene TRBV29-1 combines with J gene TRBJ2-1; the match to TRBD1 covers 8 bases. The CDR3 is 14 amino acids. Germline CDR1 is SQVTM and CDR2 is ANQGSEA. V shed 3 bases and J 4 bases; nucleotides not matched to a gene: 5. The CDR3 sequence: CSVEPRTGYNEQFF. Here the CDR3 DNA reads TGCAGCGTTGAGCCCCGGACAGGGTACAATGAGCAGTTCTTC.